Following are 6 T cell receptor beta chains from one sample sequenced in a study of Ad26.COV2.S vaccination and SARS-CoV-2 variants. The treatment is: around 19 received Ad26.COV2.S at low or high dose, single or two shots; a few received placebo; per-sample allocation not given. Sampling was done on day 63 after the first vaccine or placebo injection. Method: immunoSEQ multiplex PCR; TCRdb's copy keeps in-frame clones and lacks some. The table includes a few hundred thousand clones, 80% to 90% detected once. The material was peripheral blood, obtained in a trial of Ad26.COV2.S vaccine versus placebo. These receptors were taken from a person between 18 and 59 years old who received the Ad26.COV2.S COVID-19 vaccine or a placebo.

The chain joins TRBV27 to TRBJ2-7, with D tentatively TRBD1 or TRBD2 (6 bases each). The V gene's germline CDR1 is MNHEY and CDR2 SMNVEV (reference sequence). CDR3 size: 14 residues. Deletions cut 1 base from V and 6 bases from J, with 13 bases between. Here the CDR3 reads CASSLFGGQGEQYF. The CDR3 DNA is TGTGCCAGCAGTTTATTTGGGGGGCAAGGCGAGCAGTACTTC.

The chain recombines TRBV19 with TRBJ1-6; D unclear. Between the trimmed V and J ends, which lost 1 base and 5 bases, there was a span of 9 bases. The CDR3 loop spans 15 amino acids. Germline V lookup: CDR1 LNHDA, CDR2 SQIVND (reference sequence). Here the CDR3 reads CASSIGHNHNSPLHF. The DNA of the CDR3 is TGTGCCAGTAGTATAGGTCACAACCATAATTCACCCCTCCACTTT. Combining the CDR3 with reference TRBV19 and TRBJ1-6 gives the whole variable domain DGGITQSPKYLFRKEGQNVTLSCEQNLNHDAMYWYRQDPGQGLRLIYYSQIVNDFQKGDIAEGYSVSREKKESFPLTVTSAQKNPTAFYLCASSIGHNHNSPLHFGNGTRLTVT.

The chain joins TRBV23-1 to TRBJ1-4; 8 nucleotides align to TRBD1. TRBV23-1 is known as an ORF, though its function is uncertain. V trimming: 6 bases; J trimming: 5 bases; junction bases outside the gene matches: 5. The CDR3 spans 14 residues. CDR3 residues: CASRTGGKNEKLFF. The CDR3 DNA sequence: TGCGCCAGCAGAACAGGGGGAAAGAATGAAAAACTGTTTTTT.

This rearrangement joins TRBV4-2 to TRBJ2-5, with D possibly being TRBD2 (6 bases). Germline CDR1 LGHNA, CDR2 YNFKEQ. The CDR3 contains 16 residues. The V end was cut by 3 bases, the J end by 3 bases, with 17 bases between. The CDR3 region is CASSHSFSSEEETQYF. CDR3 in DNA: TGTGCCAGCAGCCATTCCTTTTCTAGCGAGGAAGAGACCCAGTACTTC.

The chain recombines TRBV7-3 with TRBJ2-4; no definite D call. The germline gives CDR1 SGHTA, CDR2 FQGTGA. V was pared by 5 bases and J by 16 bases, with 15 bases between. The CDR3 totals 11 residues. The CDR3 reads CASSPKSIAYF. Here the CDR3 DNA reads TGTGCCAGCAGCCCCAAGAGTATAGCTTACTTC.

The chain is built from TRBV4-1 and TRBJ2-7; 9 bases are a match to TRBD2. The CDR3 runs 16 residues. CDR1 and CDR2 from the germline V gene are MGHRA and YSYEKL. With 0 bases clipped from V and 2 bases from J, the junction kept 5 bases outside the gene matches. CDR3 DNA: TGCGCCAGCAGCCAAGATCCGGGGACTAGCCCCTACGAGCAGTACTTC. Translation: CASSQDPGTSPYEQYF.